The 7 T cell receptor beta chains below all came from one sample that was sequenced in a study of T cell responses to AZD1222 COVID-19 vaccine. TCRdb's copy holds only in-frame clones and misses some; the assay was immunoSEQ multiplex PCR. The table has about 150,000 clones, around 88% seen once. The sample consisted of peripheral blood, taken on day 0 of AZD1222 vaccination. These TCRs come from an adult in good health.

The rearrangement joins TRBV7-2 to TRBJ2-7; maybe TRBD2 (6 bases). Trimming removed 1 base from V and 1 base from J, with 11 bases in between. CDR3 length equals 15 residues. The V gene's germline CDR1 is SGHTA and CDR2 FQGNSA. CDR3 amino acids: CASSLEMGRSYEQYF. The CDR3 nucleotides read TGTGCCAGCAGCTTAGAAATGGGGAGGTCCTACGAGCAGTACTTC.

This clone was seen a single time. The rearrangement links TRBV29-1 to TRBJ1-4; TRBD1 aligns across 9 bases. The V and J ends lost 6 bases and 5 bases, in that order; junction bases with no gene match: 7. This CDR3 has 14 amino acids. Per the germline V gene, CDR1 is SQVTM and CDR2 is ANQGSEA. The CDR3 spells CSVAPGTGNEKLFF. The CDR3 DNA follows: TGCAGCGTGGCCCCCGGGACAGGGAATGAAAAACTGTTTTTT.

The CDR3 loop reads CASSQGLTGNGDTQYF. The CDR3 DNA sequence: TGCGCCAGCAGCCAAGGGCTTACGGGGAACGGGGATACGCAGTATTTT. The V gene is TRBV4-3, the J gene TRBJ2-3; D possibly corresponds to TRBD2 (5 bases). From germline, CDR1 is LGHNA and CDR2 YSLEER. V lost 1 base and J 6 bases, leaving 17 bases between the germline ends. The CDR3 spans 16 residues.

The chain recombines TRBV6-4 with TRBJ2-1; TRBD2 matches at 8 bases. The CDR3 has 14 amino acids. CDR1 and CDR2 from the germline V gene are MRHNA and SNTAGT. The trim removed 4 bases at V and 7 bases at J, leaving 6 bases unmatched. CDR3 sequence reads: CASSASAGGNEQFF. In DNA form, the CDR3 reads TGTGCCAGCAGTGCCTCCGCGGGGGGAAATGAGCAGTTCTTC.

The genes are TRBV6-4 and TRBJ1-6; D call uncertain. Germline CDR1 and CDR2: MRHNA and SNTAGT. The CDR3 is 13 residues long. The V gene lost 2 bases and the J gene lost 9 bases, with 8 bases spanning the gap. The CDR3 DNA reads TGTGCCAGCAGTGACGTTGGAGGTTCACCCCTCCACTTT. This encodes CASSDVGGSPLHF.

CDR3: CASSPDPGRFYEQYF. The CDR3 DNA sequence: TGTGCCAGCAGCCCCGATCCAGGGAGGTTCTACGAGCAGTACTTC. The gene calls are TRBV27 and TRBJ2-7; D might be TRBD2 (6 bases). V lost 6 bases, J lost 3 bases, and 18 bases lay in between. The CDR3 loop spans 15 amino acids. Germline assignment: CDR1 MNHEY and CDR2 SMNVEV (reference sequence).

The chain joins TRBV28 to TRBJ1-1, with D possibly being TRBD1 (5 bases). CDR1 and CDR2 (germline): MDHEN, SYDVKM. Deletions cut 8 bases from V and 1 base from J, with 11 bases between. This CDR3 has 13 amino acids. CDR3: CASLWGSNTEAFF. In DNA form, the CDR3 reads TGTGCCAGCCTCTGGGGGTCGAACACTGAAGCTTTCTTT.